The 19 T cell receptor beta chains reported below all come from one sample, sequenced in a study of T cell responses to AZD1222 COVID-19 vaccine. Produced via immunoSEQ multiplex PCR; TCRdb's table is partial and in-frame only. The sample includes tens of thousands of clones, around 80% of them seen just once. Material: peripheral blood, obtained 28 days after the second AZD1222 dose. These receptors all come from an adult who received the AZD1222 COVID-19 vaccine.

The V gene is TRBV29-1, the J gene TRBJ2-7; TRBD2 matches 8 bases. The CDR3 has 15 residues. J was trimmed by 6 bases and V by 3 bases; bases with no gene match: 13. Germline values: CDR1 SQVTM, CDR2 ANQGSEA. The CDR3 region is CSVDQGQGAGGEQYF. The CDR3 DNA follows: TGCAGCGTTGATCAGGGACAAGGGGCGGGAGGCGAGCAGTACTTC.

CDR3 in amino acids: CSVGDREQYF. Written as DNA, the CDR3 is TGCAGCGTTGGGGACAGGGAGCAGTACTTC. The chain carries TRBV29-1 and TRBJ2-7, with 8 bases that match TRBD1. The V and J ends lost 4 bases and 7 bases, in that order; junction bases with no gene match: 0. Looked up from germline, CDR1 is SQVTM and CDR2 is ANQGSEA. This CDR3 is 10 amino acids long.

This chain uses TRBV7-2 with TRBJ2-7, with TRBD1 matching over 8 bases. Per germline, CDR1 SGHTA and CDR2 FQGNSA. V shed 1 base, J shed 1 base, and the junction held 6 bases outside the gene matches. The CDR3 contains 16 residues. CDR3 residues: CASSLVGGQGSYEQYF. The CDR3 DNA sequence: TGTGCCAGCAGCTTAGTGGGCGGACAGGGATCCTACGAGCAGTACTTC.

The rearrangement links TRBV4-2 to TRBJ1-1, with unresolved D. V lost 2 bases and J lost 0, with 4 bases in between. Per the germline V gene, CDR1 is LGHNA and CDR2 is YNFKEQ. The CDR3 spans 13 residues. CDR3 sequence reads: CASSQSVNTEAFF. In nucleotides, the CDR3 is TGTGCCAGCAGCCAATCAGTGAACACTGAAGCTTTCTTT.

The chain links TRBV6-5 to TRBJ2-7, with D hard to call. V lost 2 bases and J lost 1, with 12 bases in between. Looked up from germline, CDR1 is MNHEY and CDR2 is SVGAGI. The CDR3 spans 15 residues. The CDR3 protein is CASSYEELSSYEQYF. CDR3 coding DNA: TGTGCCAGCAGTTACGAAGAGCTCAGTTCCTACGAGCAGTACTTC.

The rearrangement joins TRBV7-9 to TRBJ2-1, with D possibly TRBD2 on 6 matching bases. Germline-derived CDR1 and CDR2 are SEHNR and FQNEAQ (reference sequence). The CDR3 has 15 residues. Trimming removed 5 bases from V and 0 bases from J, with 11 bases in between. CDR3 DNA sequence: TGTGCCAGCAGCGGCGGGGTCCTCTCCTACAATGAGCAGTTCTTC. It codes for CASSGGVLSYNEQFF.

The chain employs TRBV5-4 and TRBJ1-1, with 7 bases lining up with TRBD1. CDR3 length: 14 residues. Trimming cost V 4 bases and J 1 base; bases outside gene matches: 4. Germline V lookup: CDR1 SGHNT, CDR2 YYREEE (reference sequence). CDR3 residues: CASSGGQENTEAFF. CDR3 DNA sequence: TGTGCCAGCAGCGGAGGACAGGAGAACACTGAAGCTTTCTTT.

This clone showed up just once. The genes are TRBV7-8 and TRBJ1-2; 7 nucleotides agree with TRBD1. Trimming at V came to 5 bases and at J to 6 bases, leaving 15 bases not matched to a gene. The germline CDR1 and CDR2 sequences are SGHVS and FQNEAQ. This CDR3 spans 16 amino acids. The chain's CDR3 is CASSPGTALFLNGYTF. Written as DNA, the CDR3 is TGTGCCAGCAGCCCCGGGACAGCATTATTTCTAAATGGCTACACCTTC.

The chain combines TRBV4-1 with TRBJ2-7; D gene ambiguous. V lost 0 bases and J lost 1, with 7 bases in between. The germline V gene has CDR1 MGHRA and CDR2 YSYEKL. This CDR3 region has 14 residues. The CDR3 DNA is TGCGCCAGCAGCCAAGATATCGGATCCTACGAGCAGTACTTC. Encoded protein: CASSQDIGSYEQYF.

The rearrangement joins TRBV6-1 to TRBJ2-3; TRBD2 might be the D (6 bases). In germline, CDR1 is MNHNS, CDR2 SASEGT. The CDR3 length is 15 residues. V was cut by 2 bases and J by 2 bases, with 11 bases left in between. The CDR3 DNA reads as TGTGCCAGCAGTGAACCGGGACTTGCCACAGATACGCAGTATTTT. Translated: CASSEPGLATDTQYF.

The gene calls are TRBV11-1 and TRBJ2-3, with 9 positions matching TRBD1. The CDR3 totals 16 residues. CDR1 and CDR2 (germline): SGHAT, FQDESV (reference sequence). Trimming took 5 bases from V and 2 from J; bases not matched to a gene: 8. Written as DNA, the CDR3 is TGTGCCAGCAGCCCGGGGACAGGGAGTGACACAGATACGCAGTATTTT. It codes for CASSPGTGSDTDTQYF. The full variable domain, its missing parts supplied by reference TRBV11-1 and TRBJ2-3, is EAEVAQSPRYKITEKSQAVAFWCDPISGHATLYWYRQILGQGPELLVQFQDESVVDDSQLPKDRFSAERLKGVDSTLKIQPAELGDSAMYLCASSPGTGSDTDTQYFGPGTRLTVL.

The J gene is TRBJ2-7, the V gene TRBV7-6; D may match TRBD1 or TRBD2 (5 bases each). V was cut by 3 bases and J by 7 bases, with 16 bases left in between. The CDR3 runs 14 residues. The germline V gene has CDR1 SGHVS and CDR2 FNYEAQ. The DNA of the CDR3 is TGTGCCAGCAGCTTCACGAATTCAGGGAGAGAGCAGTACTTC. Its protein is CASSFTNSGREQYF.

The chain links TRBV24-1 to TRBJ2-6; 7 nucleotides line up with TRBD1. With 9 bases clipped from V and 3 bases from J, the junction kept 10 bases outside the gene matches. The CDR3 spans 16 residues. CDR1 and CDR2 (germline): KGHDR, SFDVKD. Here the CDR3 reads CATPPSTGLGANVLTF. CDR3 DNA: TGTGCCACCCCCCCCTCGACAGGGCTTGGGGCCAACGTCCTGACTTTC.

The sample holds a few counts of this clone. The CDR3 DNA reads TGTGCCACCAGCAGAGATTGGTCCTCCCTCTATCAGCCCCAGCATTTT. This sequence encodes CATSRDWSSLYQPQHF. The chain recombines TRBV15 with TRBJ1-5; D is unclear. This CDR3 comprises 16 residues. Looked up from germline, CDR1 is LNHNV and CDR2 is YYDKDF (reference sequence). The V end lost 0 bases, the J end lost 5 bases, and 14 bases lay between the germline ends.

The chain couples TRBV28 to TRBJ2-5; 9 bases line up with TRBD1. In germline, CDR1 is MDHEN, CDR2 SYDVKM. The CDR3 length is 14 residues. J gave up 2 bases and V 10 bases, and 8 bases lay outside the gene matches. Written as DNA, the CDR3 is TGTGCCACCACGACAGGGGGGACTCAAGAGACCCAGTACTTC. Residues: CATTTGGTQETQYF.

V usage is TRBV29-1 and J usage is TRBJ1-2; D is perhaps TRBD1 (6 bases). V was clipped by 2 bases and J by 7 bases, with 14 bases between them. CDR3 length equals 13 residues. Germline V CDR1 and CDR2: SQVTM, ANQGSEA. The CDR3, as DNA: TGCAGCGTTGAACGGGGGCGAATGAGTGGCTACACCTTC. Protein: CSVERGRMSGYTF.

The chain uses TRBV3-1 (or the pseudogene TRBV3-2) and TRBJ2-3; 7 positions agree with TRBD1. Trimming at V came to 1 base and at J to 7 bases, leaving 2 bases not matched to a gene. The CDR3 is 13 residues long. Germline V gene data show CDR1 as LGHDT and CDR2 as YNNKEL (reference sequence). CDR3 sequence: CASSQARGNTQYF. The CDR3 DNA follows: TGTGCCAGCAGCCAAGCCAGGGGGAATACGCAGTATTTT.

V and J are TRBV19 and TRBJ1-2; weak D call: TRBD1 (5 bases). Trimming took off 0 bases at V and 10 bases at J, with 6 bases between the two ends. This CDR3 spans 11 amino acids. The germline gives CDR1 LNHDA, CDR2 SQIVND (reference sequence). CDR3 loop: CASSIEGAYTF. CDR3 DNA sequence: TGTGCCAGTAGTATAGAAGGGGCCTACACCTTC. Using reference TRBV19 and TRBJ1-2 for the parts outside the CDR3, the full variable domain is DGGITQSPKYLFRKEGQNVTLSCEQNLNHDAMYWYRQDPGQGLRLIYYSQIVNDFQKGDIAEGYSVSREKKESFPLTVTSAQKNPTAFYLCASSIEGAYTFGSGTRLTVV.

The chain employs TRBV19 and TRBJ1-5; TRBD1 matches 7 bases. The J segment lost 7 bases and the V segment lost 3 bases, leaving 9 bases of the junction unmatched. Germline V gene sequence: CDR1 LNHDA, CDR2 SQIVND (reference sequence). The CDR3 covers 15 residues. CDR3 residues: CASSMGGGRGQPQHF. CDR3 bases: TGTGCCAGTAGTATGGGAGGGGGCAGGGGGCAGCCCCAGCATTTT.